These 14 T cell receptor beta chains were sequenced from one sample in a study of siplizumab effects on memory and regulatory T cells. Sequencing used immunoSEQ multiplex PCR; TCRdb keeps in-frame clones, though not all of them. This table has nearly 85,000 clones, roughly 87% appearing once. The source material was Tregs sorted from blood. The receptors here all came from a human donor in good health.

The chain has TRBV19 and TRBJ2-5, with TRBD1 identical over 8 bases. The J call is doubtful: the DNA matches TRBJ2-7 better. Germline V gives CDR1 LNHDA, CDR2 SQIVND (reference sequence). The CDR3 covers 18 residues. The CDR3 is CASSPLVGTGGTTYEQYF. The CDR3 DNA reads TGTGCCAGTAGTCCACTCGTCGGGACAGGTGGTACGACCTACGAGCAGTACTTC.

V usage is TRBV5-1 and J usage is TRBJ1-1, with D unresolved. V gave up 7 bases and J gave up 8 bases, with 6 bases separating them. CDR3 length equals 9 residues. Germline lookup yields CDR1 SGHRS and CDR2 YFSETQ. The CDR3 protein is CASPGEAFF. Written as DNA, the CDR3 is TGCGCCAGCCCGGGAGAAGCTTTCTTT.

The CDR3 nucleotides read TGTGCCAGCTCACCCAGGTACGGCAGCATGAACACTGAAGCTTTCTTT. The encoded protein is CASSPRYGSMNTEAFF. The chain employs TRBV18 and TRBJ1-1; D is uncertain. V lost 3 bases and J 0 bases, leaving 14 bases between the germline ends. The CDR3 runs to 16 residues. In germline, CDR1 is KGHSH, CDR2 LQKENI.

The chain is built from TRBV5-1 and TRBJ1-1; D might be TRBD1 (5 bases). Germline CDR1 is SGHRS and CDR2 is YFSETQ. The CDR3 is made up of 14 amino acids. Trimming shortened V by 3 bases and J by 4 bases, and 13 bases separated the two germline ends. Here the CDR3 DNA reads TGCGCCAGCAGCTCGGCGTCCGGGGGCACTGAAGCTTTCTTT. Its translation is CASSSASGGTEAFF. Supplemented by reference TRBV5-1 and TRBJ1-1, the full variable domain reads KAGVTQTPRYLIKTRGQQVTLSCSPISGHRSVSWYQQTPGQGLQFLFEYFSETQRNKGNFPGRFSGRQFSNSRSEMNVSTLELGDSALYLCASSSASGGTEAFFGQGTRLTVV.

The chain employs TRBV18 and TRBJ2-5; 11 bases agree with TRBD2. The J call may not be correct, given that the DNA end is closer to TRBJ2-7. Germline CDR1 is KGHSH and CDR2 is LQKENI. The CDR3 has 16 residues. The CDR3 sequence is CASSPRIAGGPYEQYF. Written as DNA, the CDR3 is TGTGCCAGCTCACCACGAATAGCGGGGGGGCCCTACGAGCAGTACTTC.

V usage is TRBV2 and J usage is TRBJ2-4, with D perhaps TRBD2 (5 bases). V shed 6 bases and J shed 14 bases, with 20 bases lying between them. The CDR3 extends over 13 amino acids. The germline V gene encodes CDR1 SNHLY and CDR2 FYNNEI. CDR3 amino acids: CASRRRSAGPKYF. The CDR3 coding sequence is TGTGCCAGCAGAAGGAGGTCGGCCGGCCCTAAGTACTTC. Variable domain in full (rest from reference TRBV2 and TRBJ2-4): EPEVTQTPSHQVTQMGQEVILRCVPISNHLYFYWYRQILGQKVEFLVSFYNNEISEKSEIFDDQFSVERPDGSNFTLKIRSTKLEDSAMYFCASRRRSAGPKYFGAGTRLSVL.

J is TRBJ1-2 and V is TRBV10-3; 8 bases agree with TRBD1. With V trimmed by 7 bases and J by 0 bases, 10 bases remained unmatched. CDR3 length: 16 amino acids. Germline V gene lookup returns CDR1 ENHRY and CDR2 SYGVKD. CDR3 in amino acids: CAIKAQGEDSNYGYTF. Here the CDR3 DNA reads TGTGCCATCAAGGCACAGGGGGAAGATTCTAACTATGGCTACACCTTC.

The V gene is TRBV5-5, the J gene TRBJ1-5; D is unresolved. Germline V gene lookup returns CDR1 SGHKS and CDR2 YYEKEE (reference sequence). Between the trimmed V and J ends, which lost 4 bases and 0 bases, there was a span of 8 bases. This CDR3 region has 14 residues. CDR3 sequence (DNA): TGTGCCAGCAGCAGTACTTATAGCAATCAGCCCCAGCATTTT. It specifies CASSSTYSNQPQHF. The variable domain in full, completed from reference TRBV5-5 and TRBJ1-5, reads DAGVTQSPTHLIKTRGQQVTLRCSPISGHKSVSWYQQVLGQGPQFIFQYYEKEERGRGNFPDRFSARQFPNYSSELNVNALLLGDSALYLCASSSTYSNQPQHFGDGTRLSIL.

The chain uses TRBV28 and TRBJ1-4; TRBD1 aligns across 10 bases. J was trimmed by 4 bases and V by 3 bases; bases with no gene match: 8. The CDR3 is 17 residues long. Per the germline V gene, CDR1 is MDHEN and CDR2 is SYDVKM. In DNA form, the CDR3 reads TGTGCCAGCAGTTTGATAGGGACAGGGGAAATTAATGAAAAACTGTTTTTT. It is translated as CASSLIGTGEINEKLFF.

The sample holds a few counts of this clone. The V call is TRBV18, the J call TRBJ1-5; D remains unclear. CDR3 length: 12 residues. Germline values: CDR1 KGHSH, CDR2 LQKENI. The V end lost 4 bases, the J end lost 4 bases, and 5 bases lay between the germline ends. The CDR3 loop reads CASSLPNQPQHF. CDR3 DNA: TGTGCCAGCTCACTCCCGAATCAGCCCCAGCATTTT.

This sequence joins TRBV4-3 and TRBJ2-5; D gene ambiguous. The germline V gene has CDR1 LGHNA and CDR2 YSLEER. The length of the CDR3 is 13 residues. Trimming took 1 base from V and 4 from J, leaving 7 bases between them. CDR3 coding DNA: TGCGCCAGCAGCCAAGTGGCAGGAGAGACCCAGTACTTC. Its protein product is CASSQVAGETQYF.

CDR3 protein: CASSVEERGNEQFF. CDR3 DNA sequence: TGTGCCAGCAGCGTAGAGGAGCGGGGCAATGAGCAGTTCTTC. The chain combines TRBV9 with TRBJ2-1, with 7 bases lining up with TRBD2. Germline V lookup: CDR1 SGDLS, CDR2 YYNGEE. The CDR3 has 14 amino acids. The junction had 3 bases not matched to a gene; V was cut back by 0 bases and J by 6 bases. The full variable domain, rest sourced from reference TRBV9 and TRBJ2-1, is DSGVTQTPKHLITATGQRVTLRCSPRSGDLSVYWYQQSLDQGLQFLIQYYNGEERAKGNILERFSAQQFPDLHSELNLSSLELGDSALYFCASSVEERGNEQFFGPGTRLTVL.

CDR3 in DNA: TGTGCCAGCAGCTCGAGACTCGGCATTGACAGTGGTAACTATGGCTACACCTTC. Amino acids: CASSSRLGIDSGNYGYTF. V gene TRBV5-4 combines with J gene TRBJ1-2; tentatively, D is TRBD1 (5 bases). Germline CDR1 is SGHNT and CDR2 is YYREEE (reference sequence). Between the trimmed V and J ends, which lost 3 bases and 1 base, there was a span of 22 bases. This CDR3 is 18 amino acids long.

The chain combines TRBV6-6 with TRBJ2-7; D is ambiguous. Per the germline V gene, CDR1 is MNHNY and CDR2 is SVGAGI (reference sequence). Trimming removed 6 bases from V and 3 bases from J, with 9 bases in between. There are 12 residues in the CDR3. CDR3 region: CASRAENYEQYF. CDR3 coding DNA: TGTGCCAGCAGGGCGGAAAACTACGAGCAGTACTTC.